The 30 T cell receptor beta chains given below trace back to one sample, sequenced in a study of shared clonotypes between healthy human individuals. As defined, naive CD8 cells were CD45RO-negative and positively selected for CCR7, with terminally differentiated effector memory CD45RA+ cells excluded. Clones were sequenced by immunoSEQ multiplex PCR, and TCRdb holds only the in-frame ones, with some missing. The table has around 2,000,000 clones, 85% to 95% seen once. Material: naive CD8+ T cells sorted from blood. These receptors originate from a young man in good health.

The chain has TRBV5-4 and TRBJ2-1; unclear D gene. In germline, CDR1 is SGHNT, CDR2 YYREEE (reference sequence). Trimming took 4 bases from V and 4 from J, leaving 12 bases between them. The CDR3 is 14 residues long. The CDR3 protein is CASSRAEAYNEQFF. DNA for the CDR3: TGTGCCAGCAGCCGGGCCGAAGCGTACAATGAGCAGTTCTTC.

This CDR3 is CSVEGHGPYTEAFF. The CDR3 coding sequence is TGCAGCGTTGAAGGACACGGCCCCTACACTGAAGCTTTCTTT. The genes are TRBV29-1 and TRBJ1-1, with D unclear. The CDR3 runs to 14 residues. V was shortened by 1 base and J by 3 bases, with 12 bases between the two germline ends. The germline gives CDR1 SQVTM, CDR2 ANQGSEA.

V usage is TRBV6-1 and J usage is TRBJ2-7, with D tentatively TRBD1 (5 bases). Germline V gives CDR1 MNHNS, CDR2 SASEGT. V shed 4 bases and J shed 2 bases, with 18 bases lying between them. The CDR3 is 16 amino acids. The CDR3 loop reads CASSAWEATGPYEQYF. CDR3 coding DNA: TGTGCCAGCAGTGCATGGGAAGCCACAGGTCCCTACGAGCAGTACTTC.

This chain uses TRBV7-9 with TRBJ2-7; weak D call: TRBD1 (6 bases). The CDR3 contains 12 residues. V was trimmed by 6 bases and J by 5 bases, leaving 11 bases between them. Germline-derived CDR1 and CDR2 are SEHNR and FQNEAQ (reference sequence). The CDR3 loop reads CASRFDRNEQYF. In DNA form, the CDR3 reads TGTGCCAGCAGGTTCGACAGGAACGAGCAGTACTTC.

The chain combines TRBV4-2 with TRBJ1-1; the match to TRBD1 covers 8 bases. Per germline, CDR1 LGHNA and CDR2 YNFKEQ. V shed 3 bases, J shed 3 bases, and the junction held 6 bases outside the gene matches. The CDR3 spans 15 residues. CDR3 nucleotide sequence: TGTGCCAGCAGCCACCCGGGACAGGCGGACACTGAAGCTTTCTTT. It specifies CASSHPGQADTEAFF.

The chain carries TRBV6-5 and TRBJ2-3; no clear D gene. The CDR3 is 16 residues long. Deletions cut 0 bases from V and 6 bases from J, with 16 bases between. CDR1 is MNHEY, CDR2 SVGAGI, per germline. In DNA, the CDR3 is TGTGCCAGCAGTTACTCGGATACTCTTTTTATGGATACGCAGTATTTT. This encodes CASSYSDTLFMDTQYF.

The V gene is TRBV7-9, the J gene TRBJ2-1; a possible D gene is TRBD2 (5 bases). The length of the CDR3 is 15 residues. V lost 2 bases and J 4 bases, leaving 12 bases between the germline ends. Per the germline V gene, CDR1 is SEHNR and CDR2 is FQNEAQ (reference sequence). The CDR3 loop reads CASSLLTGRYNEQFF. The CDR3 nucleotides read TGTGCCAGCAGCTTACTAACGGGAAGATACAATGAGCAGTTCTTC.

Details on this clone: Additional DNA sequences in this sample encode the identical CDR3. The chain uses TRBV9 and TRBJ2-5; 10 bases agree with TRBD1. The length of the CDR3 is 15 residues. CDR1 and CDR2 (germline): SGDLS, YYNGEE. With V trimmed by 0 bases and J by 3 bases, 2 bases remained unmatched. The CDR3 is CASSVAGTGEETQYF. DNA of the CDR3: TGTGCCAGCAGCGTAGCCGGGACAGGGGAAGAGACCCAGTACTTC.

The chain joins TRBV7-6 to TRBJ1-1, with unresolved D. The V end was cut by 4 bases, the J end by 0 bases, with 9 bases between. In germline, CDR1 is SGHVS, CDR2 FNYEAQ. The CDR3 runs to 14 residues. The CDR3 nucleotides are TGTGCCAGCAGCTGGGCAGACATGAACACTGAAGCTTTCTTT. Protein sequence: CASSWADMNTEAFF.

The CDR3: CASSYDTSNYGYTF. The CDR3 DNA reads TGTGCCAGCAGTTACGACACCAGTAACTATGGCTACACCTTC. This chain links TRBV6-5 with TRBJ1-2, with D hard to call. Deletions cut 2 bases from V and 1 base from J, with 8 bases between. CDR3 length: 14 residues. Germline V gene lookup returns CDR1 MNHEY and CDR2 SVGAGI.

The rearrangement joins TRBV7-9 to TRBJ2-7; D is unclear. Germline V CDR1 and CDR2: SEHNR, FQNEAQ (reference sequence). V was trimmed by 5 bases and J by 2 bases, leaving 4 bases between them. The CDR3 loop spans 11 amino acids. Here the CDR3 DNA reads TGTGCCAGCAGCGAGACCTACGAGCAGTACTTC. It encodes CASSETYEQYF.

As for this clone: The sample carries other DNA sequences with the same CDR3. The genes are TRBV25-1 and TRBJ2-3; tentative D call: TRBD2 (5 bases). Trimming removed 3 bases from V and 3 bases from J, with 7 bases in between. CDR3 size: 13 residues. CDR1 is MGHDK and CDR2 is SYGVNS in the germline V gene. CDR3 protein: CASSEGSTDTQYF. The CDR3, as DNA: TGTGCCAGCAGTGAGGGGAGTACAGATACGCAGTATTTT.

The rearrangement uses TRBV4-3 and TRBJ1-2, with unresolved D. The CDR3 is made up of 14 amino acids. The V end lost 1 base, the J end lost 4 bases, and 10 bases lay between the germline ends. Germline values: CDR1 LGHNA, CDR2 YSLEER. CDR3 in amino acids: CASSQGGFAYGYTF. In DNA form, the CDR3 reads TGCGCCAGCAGCCAAGGTGGGTTTGCCTATGGCTACACCTTC.

This rearrangement joins TRBV5-5 to TRBJ2-7; D is possibly TRBD1 or TRBD2 (5 bases each). V lost 4 bases and J lost 2, with 13 bases in between. The CDR3 totals 14 residues. Germline lookup yields CDR1 SGHKS and CDR2 YYEKEE (reference sequence). CDR3 sequence reads: CASSQTGTPYEQYF. CDR3 bases: TGTGCCAGCAGCCAAACCGGGACCCCCTACGAGCAGTACTTC.

V and J are TRBV5-1 and TRBJ2-1, with unresolved D. Germline V gene sequence: CDR1 SGHRS, CDR2 YFSETQ. The germline V and J ends were trimmed by 1 base and 0 bases, with 14 bases remaining between them. The CDR3 loop spans 17 amino acids. The CDR3 loop reads CASSLSHIWGSYNEQFF. For the CDR3, the DNA is TGCGCCAGCAGCTTGAGCCATATTTGGGGCTCCTACAATGAGCAGTTCTTC.

The chain employs TRBV4-3 and TRBJ2-1; the match to TRBD2 covers 12 bases. Germline V lookup: CDR1 LGHNA, CDR2 YSLEER. This CDR3 has 18 residues. With V trimmed by 4 bases and J by 0 bases, 7 bases remained unmatched. This CDR3 reads CASSLTSGSASSYNEQFF. In DNA form, the CDR3 reads TGCGCCAGCAGCCTGACTAGCGGGAGCGCCAGCTCCTACAATGAGCAGTTCTTC.

The V call is TRBV7-2, the J call TRBJ2-5; TRBD2 might be the D (5 bases). Germline V gene lookup returns CDR1 SGHTA and CDR2 FQGNSA. V was cut by 3 bases and J by 5 bases, with 10 bases left in between. The CDR3 totals 13 residues. The CDR3 region has the DNA TGTGCCAGCAGCTTTACGCCGGGGGAGACCCAGTACTTC. Translated, it gives CASSFTPGETQYF.

The gene calls are TRBV29-1 and TRBJ2-7; D remains unclear. The CDR3 has 13 amino acids. V lost 4 bases to trimming and J lost 0 bases, with 10 bases between them. Germline V gene sequence: CDR1 SQVTM, CDR2 ANQGSEA. The CDR3 spells CSVVTPISYEQYF. The CDR3 DNA reads as TGCAGCGTTGTCACACCGATCTCCTACGAGCAGTACTTC.

V gene TRBV19 combines with J gene TRBJ1-1; D is possibly TRBD1 (6 bases). The CDR3 sequence is 12 residues long. Per germline, CDR1 LNHDA and CDR2 SQIVND (reference sequence). V was clipped by 1 base and J by 8 bases, with 8 bases between them. The CDR3 nucleotides are TGTGCCAGTAGTATAGCGACAGGCGAAGCTTTCTTT. It encodes CASSIATGEAFF.

Notes on this clone: The same CDR3 arises from other DNA sequences in this sample as well. The chain couples TRBV4-1 to TRBJ2-7; the match to TRBD1 covers 10 bases. Trimming at V came to 3 bases and at J to 0 bases, leaving 2 bases not matched to a gene. This CDR3 contains 15 residues. Looked up from germline, CDR1 is MGHRA and CDR2 is YSYEKL. The CDR3, as DNA: TGCGCCAGCAGCCAGGGACAGGGGAGCTCCTACGAGCAGTACTTC. Amino acid sequence: CASSQGQGSSYEQYF.

This sequence joins TRBV27 and TRBJ1-1; weak D call: TRBD1 (6 bases). Between the trimmed V and J ends, which lost 5 bases and 5 bases, there was a span of 12 bases. The CDR3 runs 13 residues. The germline CDR1 and CDR2 sequences are MNHEY and SMNVEV (reference sequence). The CDR3 nucleotides are TGTGCCAGCAGTCAACAGGGTTGGACTGAAGCTTTCTTT. Amino acid sequence: CASSQQGWTEAFF.

This clone occurred a few times. The chain links TRBV30 to TRBJ1-1; D gene ambiguous. Germline V gene sequence: CDR1 GTSNPN, CDR2 SVGIG (reference sequence). The CDR3 totals 14 residues. V dropped 4 bases and J dropped 4 bases, with 16 bases sitting between them. The CDR3 DNA reads TGTGCCTGGAAGGAATTGCTCTCGGGCACTGAAGCTTTCTTT. This translates into CAWKELLSGTEAFF.

V and J are TRBV6-6 and TRBJ2-2; weak D call: TRBD1 (6 bases). CDR1 MNHNY and CDR2 SVGAGI come from the germline V gene (reference sequence). Trimming removed 10 bases at V and 8 bases at J, with 8 bases between. The length of the CDR3 is 10 residues. For the CDR3, the DNA is TGTGCCACCGGGACAGGGGAGCTGTTTTTT. Its translation: CATGTGELFF.

This clone has a single count. The V call is TRBV20-1, the J call TRBJ2-1; D might be TRBD1 (5 bases). The CDR3 is 10 residues long. V was clipped by 6 bases and J by 13 bases, with 13 bases between them. Germline-derived CDR1 and CDR2 are DFQATT and SNEGSKA (reference sequence). The CDR3 reads CSAARQFQFF. In nucleotides, the CDR3 is TGCAGTGCCGCGAGACAGTTCCAGTTCTTC.

V is TRBV7-2 and J is TRBJ2-2; D remains unclear. The CDR3 extends over 13 amino acids. V lost 5 bases to trimming and J lost 7 bases, with 11 bases between them. The germline CDR1 and CDR2 sequences are SGHTA and FQGNSA. CDR3 protein: CASSPVAGGELFF. CDR3 in DNA: TGTGCCAGCAGCCCCGTGGCTGGCGGGGAGCTGTTTTTT.

About this clone itself: An end of the junction does not agree with germline; a read error may underlie this. V and J are TRBV5-4 and TRBJ1-2; 8 positions match TRBD1. CDR3 length equals 12 residues. CDR1 is SGHNT, CDR2 YYREEE, per germline (reference sequence). The CDR3 DNA is TGTGCCAGCAGCTTGGGGACAGGGAAAGTCGCCTTC. Its protein is CASSLGTGKVAF.

The chain uses TRBV13 and TRBJ1-1; 10 bases are a match to TRBD1. Germline V lookup: CDR1 PRHDT, CDR2 FYEKMQ (reference sequence). This CDR3 is 13 amino acids long. Unmatched junction bases numbered 1, after V lost 6 bases and J lost 3 bases. CDR3 DNA: TGTGCCAGCAGGGGACAGGGGCACACTGAAGCTTTCTTT. The encoded protein is CASRGQGHTEAFF.

This clone was counted a single time. This chain joins TRBV29-1 and TRBJ2-2; a possible D gene is TRBD1 (6 bases). The CDR3 is 14 amino acids. Germline V lookup: CDR1 SQVTM, CDR2 ANQGSEA. V gave up 4 bases and J gave up 0 bases, with 9 bases separating them. CDR3 sequence: CSVVGGANTGELFF. The CDR3 nucleotides are TGCAGCGTTGTTGGGGGCGCGAACACCGGGGAGCTGTTTTTT.

The CDR3 DNA reads TGTGCCAGCAGTTTTCTCGTCCTCCTGCGGATCTGGGGTGACACTGAAGCTTTCTTT. Translation: CASSFLVLLRIWGDTEAFF. The chain couples TRBV28 to TRBJ1-1; D gene ambiguous. Germline V gene sequence: CDR1 MDHEN, CDR2 SYDVKM. V was clipped by 3 bases and J by 3 bases, with 26 bases between them. The CDR3 has 19 residues.

The chain employs TRBV29-1 and TRBJ2-3; 10 bases align to TRBD2. CDR3 length: 15 residues. The germline gives CDR1 SQVTM, CDR2 ANQGSEA. Trimming cost V 6 bases and J 3 bases; bases outside gene matches: 9. The CDR3 coding sequence is TGCAGCGTAGCTTGGTCTAGCGGGAGTACAGATACGCAGTATTTT. Residues: CSVAWSSGSTDTQYF.